This T cell receptor (beta chain) was recorded in a study of T cell responses to AZD1222 COVID-19 vaccine. V gave up 8 bases and J gave up 7 bases; unmatched junction bases: 22. This CDR3 has 18 amino acids. Germline CDR1 reads KGHDR; CDR2 reads SFDVKD. Of note for this clone: Its antigen remains unidentified.

General study points: Regions 160-218 and 743-854 held dominance among vaccine-associated CD4 TCRs, which spanned spike. The study found Spike-specific TCR breadth and depth rose after two AZD1222 doses. Repertoires were sampled only after the peak T cell response. The donors showed a predominance of white British ancestry and of females, with possible underestimation of clonal diversity.

Profiled with immunoSEQ multiplex PCR; TCRdb holds only in-frame clones, not every one. Of 130,000 to 150,000 clones listed, about 82% were seen once; the top ten hold approximately 5.4%. This sample comprised peripheral blood, obtained 28 days after the second AZD1222 dose. The chain joins TRBV24-1 to TRBJ2-1, with TRBD2 matching 7 bases. This clonotype was obtained from an adult who received the AZD1222 COVID-19 vaccine. The CDR3 DNA follows: TGTGCCACCACCTGCTATCGGGGAGGGAGGGAGGTAGCGAATGAGCAGTTCTTC. Protein product: CATTCYRGGREVANEQFF.